This entry is about one T cell receptor beta chain. Its specificity is unknown. The entry originates in a study of identifying expanded T cells in peripheral blood. Study findings and constraints: Approximately two-week clone count variance significantly increased as total template count grew.

Only in-frame clones appear in the TCRdb table, and some are missing; sequencing was by immunoSEQ multiplex PCR. The sample includes around 68,000 clones, over 75% seen only once; the top ten take under 5%. The V gene lost 4 bases and the J gene lost 4 bases, with 9 bases spanning the gap. There are 12 residues in the CDR3. Germline V gene data show CDR1 as SGHRS and CDR2 as YFSETQ. Material: blood. The gene calls are TRBV5-1 and TRBJ2-7; D is unclear. The receptor was derived from a person between 18 and 75 years old in good health. This CDR3 is CASSKEGYEQYF. The CDR3 region has the DNA TGCGCCAGCAGCAAGGAAGGTTACGAGCAGTACTTC.